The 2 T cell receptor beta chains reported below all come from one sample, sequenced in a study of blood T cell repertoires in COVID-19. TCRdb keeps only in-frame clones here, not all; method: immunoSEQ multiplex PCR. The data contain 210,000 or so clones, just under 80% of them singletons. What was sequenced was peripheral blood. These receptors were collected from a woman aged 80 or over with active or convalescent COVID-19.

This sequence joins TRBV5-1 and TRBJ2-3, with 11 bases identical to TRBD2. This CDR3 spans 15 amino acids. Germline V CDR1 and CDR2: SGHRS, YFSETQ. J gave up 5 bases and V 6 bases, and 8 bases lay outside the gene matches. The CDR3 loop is CASTIAGGLGDTQYF. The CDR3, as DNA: TGCGCCAGCACCATAGCGGGGGGGCTGGGAGATACGCAGTATTTT.

CDR3 sequence reads: CASRPGIHSTDTQYF. The CDR3, as DNA: TGTGCCAGCAGGCCGGGAATACATAGCACAGATACGCAGTATTTT. V and J are TRBV2 and TRBJ2-3; tentatively, D is TRBD2 (5 bases). The CDR3 extends over 15 amino acids. V lost 6 bases to trimming and J lost 0 bases, with 13 bases between them. In germline, CDR1 is SNHLY, CDR2 FYNNEI.